Below, one TCR beta chain is given with its context. The data were taken from a study of long-term antiretroviral therapy in people with HIV. This CDR3 region has 13 residues. Germline loops: CDR1 GTSNPN, CDR2 SVGIG (reference sequence). J lost 8 bases, V lost 8 bases, and 7 bases had no gene match. Version v3.0 of the immunoSEQ assay ran at survey level. Produced via immunoSEQ multiplex PCR; TCRdb's table is partial and in-frame only. The repertoire holds over 15,000 clones, with 79% as singletons. The rearrangement joins TRBV30 to TRBJ2-2, with 11 bases matching TRBD2. This TCR was recovered from a man younger than 30 with HIV. The sequences come from unsorted PBMCs, collected at the start of antiretroviral therapy, before treatment. The CDR3 spells CARGTSGRGELFF. In DNA form, the CDR3 reads TGTGCCCGCGGGACTAGCGGACGGGGGGAGCTGTTTTTT. Variable domain in full (rest from reference TRBV30 and TRBJ2-2): SQTIHQWPATLVQPVGSPLSLECTVEGTSNPNLYWYRQAAGRGLQLLFYSVGIGQISSEVPQNLSASRPQDRQFILSSKKLLLSDSGFYLCARGTSGRGELFFGEGSRLTVL.